This T cell receptor beta chain was recovered during a study of early T cells in non-severe SARS-CoV-2 infection. A few counts support this clonotype. V dropped 5 bases and J dropped 1; count of bases not matched to a gene: 3. Germline V gene data show CDR1 as MNHEY and CDR2 as SVGEGT. The CDR3 is 15 amino acids. MiXCR was run by TCRdb on the 5' RACE reads, yielding one entry per CDR3 protein. The sample carries about 59,000 distinct CDR3 sequences, under 15% recorded once. Specimen: whole blood. The rearrangement joins TRBV6-2 or TRBV6-3 to TRBJ2-1, with 9 positions matching TRBD1. The clonotype originates from an adult who was a healthcare worker with PCR-confirmed SARS-CoV-2 infection or an uninfected control (not recorded which). The CDR3 DNA follows: TGTGCCAGCAGTCGGACAGGGGAGTCCTACAATGAGCAGTTCTTC. This codes for CASSRTGESYNEQFF.